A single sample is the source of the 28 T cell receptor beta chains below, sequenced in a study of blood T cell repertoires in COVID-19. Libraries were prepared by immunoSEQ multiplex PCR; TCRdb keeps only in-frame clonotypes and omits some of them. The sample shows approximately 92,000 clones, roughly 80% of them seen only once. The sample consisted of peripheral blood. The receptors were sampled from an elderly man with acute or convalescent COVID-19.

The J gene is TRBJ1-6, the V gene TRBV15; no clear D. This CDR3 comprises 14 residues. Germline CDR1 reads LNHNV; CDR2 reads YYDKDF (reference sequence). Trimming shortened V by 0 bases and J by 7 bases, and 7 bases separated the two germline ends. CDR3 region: CATSRDNENSPLHF. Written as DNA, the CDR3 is TGTGCCACCAGCAGAGATAACGAGAATTCACCCCTCCACTTT. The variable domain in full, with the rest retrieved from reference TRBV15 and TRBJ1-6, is DAMVIQNPRYQVTQFGKPVTLSCSQTLNHNVMYWYQQKSSQAPKLLFHYYDKDFNNEADTPDNFQSRRPNTSFCFLDIRSPGLGDTAMYLCATSRDNENSPLHFGNGTRLTVT.

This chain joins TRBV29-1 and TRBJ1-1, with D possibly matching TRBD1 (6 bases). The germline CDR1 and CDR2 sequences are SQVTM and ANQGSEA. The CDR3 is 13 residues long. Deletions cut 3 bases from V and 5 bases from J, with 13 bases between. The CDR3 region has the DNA TGCAGCGTTGAGGAGACAGGTCTGACTGAAGCTTTCTTT. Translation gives CSVEETGLTEAFF.

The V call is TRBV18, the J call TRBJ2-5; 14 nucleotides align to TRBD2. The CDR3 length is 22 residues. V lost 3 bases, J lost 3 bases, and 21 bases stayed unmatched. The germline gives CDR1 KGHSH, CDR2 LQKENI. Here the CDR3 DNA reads TGTGCCAGCTCACCGCCCCGGGACCCCCTAAAGGGACTAGCGGGAGCGAAAGAGACCCAGTACTTC. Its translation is CASSPPRDPLKGLAGAKETQYF.

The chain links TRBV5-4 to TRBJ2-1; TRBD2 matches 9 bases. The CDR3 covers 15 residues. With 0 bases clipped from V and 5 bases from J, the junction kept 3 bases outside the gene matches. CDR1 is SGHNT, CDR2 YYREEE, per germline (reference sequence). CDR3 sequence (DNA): TGTGCCAGCAGCTTGGCCAGCGGGAGGAACAATGAGCAGTTCTTC. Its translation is CASSLASGRNNEQFF.

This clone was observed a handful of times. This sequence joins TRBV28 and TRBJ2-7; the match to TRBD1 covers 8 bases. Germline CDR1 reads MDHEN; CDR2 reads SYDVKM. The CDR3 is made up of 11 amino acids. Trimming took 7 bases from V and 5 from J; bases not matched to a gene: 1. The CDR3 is CASKGQDEQYF. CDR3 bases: TGTGCCAGCAAGGGACAGGACGAGCAGTACTTC.

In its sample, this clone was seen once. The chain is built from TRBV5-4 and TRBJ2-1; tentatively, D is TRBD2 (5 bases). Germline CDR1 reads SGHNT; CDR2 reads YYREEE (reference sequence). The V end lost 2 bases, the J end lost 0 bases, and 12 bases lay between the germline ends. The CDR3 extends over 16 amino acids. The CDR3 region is CASSLPLAPSYNEQFF. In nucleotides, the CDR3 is TGTGCCAGCAGCTTACCTTTAGCGCCCTCCTACAATGAGCAGTTCTTC.

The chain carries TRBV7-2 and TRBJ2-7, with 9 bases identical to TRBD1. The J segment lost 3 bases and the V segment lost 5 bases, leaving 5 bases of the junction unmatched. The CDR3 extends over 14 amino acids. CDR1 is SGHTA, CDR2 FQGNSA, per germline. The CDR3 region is CASSAGQGNYEQYF. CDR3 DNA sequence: TGTGCCAGCAGCGCGGGACAGGGTAACTACGAGCAGTACTTC. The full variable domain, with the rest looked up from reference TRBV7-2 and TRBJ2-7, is GAGVSQSPSNKVTEKGKDVELRCDPISGHTALYWYRQSLGQGLEFLIYFQGNSAPDKSGLPSDRFSAERTGGSVSTLTIQRTQQEDSAVYLCASSAGQGNYEQYFGPGTRLTVT.

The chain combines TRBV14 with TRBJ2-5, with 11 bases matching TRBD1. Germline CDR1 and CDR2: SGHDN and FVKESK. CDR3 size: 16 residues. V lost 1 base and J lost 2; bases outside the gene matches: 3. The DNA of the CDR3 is TGTGCCAGCAGCCAAGGTGGGACAGGGGGACAAGAGACCCAGTACTTC. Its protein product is CASSQGGTGGQETQYF.

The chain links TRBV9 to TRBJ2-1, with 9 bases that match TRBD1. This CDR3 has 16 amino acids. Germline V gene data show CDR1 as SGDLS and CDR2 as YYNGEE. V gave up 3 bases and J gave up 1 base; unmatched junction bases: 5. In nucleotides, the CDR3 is TGTGCCAGCAGCGGACTCGGGACAGGGTCCTACAATGAGCAGTTCTTC. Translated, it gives CASSGLGTGSYNEQFF.

CDR3 DNA sequence: TGTGCCAGCAGTTTGTGGTCAGGTTACGAGCAGTACTTC. Protein: CASSLWSGYEQYF. The chain couples TRBV12-3 or TRBV12-4 to TRBJ2-7; D is ambiguous. V lost 3 bases and J 4 bases, leaving 10 bases between the germline ends. This CDR3 region has 13 residues.

CDR3 region: CASSADRIYGYTF. CDR3 DNA sequence: TGTGCCAGCAGTGCTGACAGGATCTATGGCTACACCTTC. The chain employs TRBV6-2 or TRBV6-3 and TRBJ1-2; weak D call: TRBD1 (6 bases). With 5 bases removed from V and 4 bases from J, the gap between germline ends came to 11 bases. The CDR3 runs 13 residues. CDR1 is MNHEY, CDR2 SVGEGT, per germline.

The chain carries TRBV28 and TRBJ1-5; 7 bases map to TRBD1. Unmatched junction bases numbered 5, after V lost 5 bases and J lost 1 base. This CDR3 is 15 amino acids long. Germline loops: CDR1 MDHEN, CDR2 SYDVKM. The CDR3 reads CASSRDSVSNQPQHF. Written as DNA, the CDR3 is TGTGCCAGCAGTCGGGACAGTGTGAGCAATCAGCCCCAGCATTTT. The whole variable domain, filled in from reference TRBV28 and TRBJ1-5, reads DVKVTQSSRYLVKRTGEKVFLECVQDMDHENMFWYRQDPGLGLRLIYFSYDVKMKEKGDIPEGYSVSREKKERFSLILESASTNQTSMYLCASSRDSVSNQPQHFGDGTRLSIL.

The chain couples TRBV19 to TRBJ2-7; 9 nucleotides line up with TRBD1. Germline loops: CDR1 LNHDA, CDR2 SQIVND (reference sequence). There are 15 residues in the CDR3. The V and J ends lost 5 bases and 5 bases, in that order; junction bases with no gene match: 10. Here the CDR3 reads CASSSWGQGANEQYF. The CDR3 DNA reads TGTGCCAGTAGTTCCTGGGGACAGGGCGCCAACGAGCAGTACTTC.

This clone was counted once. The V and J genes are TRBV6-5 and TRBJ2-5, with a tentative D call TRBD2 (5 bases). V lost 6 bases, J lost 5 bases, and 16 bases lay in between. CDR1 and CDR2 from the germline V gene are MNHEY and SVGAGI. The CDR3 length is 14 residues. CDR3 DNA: TGTGCCAGCAGCCGTGGTTGGGGAGAGGAGACCCAGTACTTC. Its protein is CASSRGWGEETQYF.

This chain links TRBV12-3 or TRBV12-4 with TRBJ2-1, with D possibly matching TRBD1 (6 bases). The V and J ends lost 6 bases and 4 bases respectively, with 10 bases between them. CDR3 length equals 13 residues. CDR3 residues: CASSGQRYNEQFF. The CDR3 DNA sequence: TGTGCCAGCAGCGGACAGCGGTACAATGAGCAGTTCTTC.

The CDR3 reads CASSPDTRGYTF. Here the CDR3 DNA reads TGTGCCAGCAGCCCAGACACAAGAGGCTACACCTTC. The chain couples TRBV6-6 to TRBJ1-2; unclear D gene. Germline assignment: CDR1 MNHNY and CDR2 SVGAGI (reference sequence). Trimming took off 6 bases at V and 8 bases at J, with 13 bases between the two ends. CDR3 length equals 12 residues.

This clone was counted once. CDR3 nucleotide sequence: TGTGCCAGTAGTCCCCGAGGAACAACACCCTCTGGAAACACCATATATTTT. Protein sequence: CASSPRGTTPSGNTIYF. The V call is TRBV19, the J call TRBJ1-3; D gene unclear. The CDR3 is 17 residues long. Trimming took 5 bases from V and 0 from J, leaving 17 bases between them. Germline assignment: CDR1 LNHDA and CDR2 SQIVND (reference sequence).

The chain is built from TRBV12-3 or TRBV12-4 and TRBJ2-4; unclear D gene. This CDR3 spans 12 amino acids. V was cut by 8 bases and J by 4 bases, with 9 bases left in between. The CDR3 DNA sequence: TGTGCCAGCGGTGCCAGTAAAAACATTCAGTACTTC. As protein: CASGASKNIQYF.

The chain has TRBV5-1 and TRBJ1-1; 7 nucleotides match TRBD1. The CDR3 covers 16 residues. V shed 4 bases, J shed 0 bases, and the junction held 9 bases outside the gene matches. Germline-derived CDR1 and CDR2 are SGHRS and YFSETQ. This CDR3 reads CASSRDRVELNTEAFF. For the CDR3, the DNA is TGCGCCAGCAGCCGTGACAGGGTTGAATTGAACACTGAAGCTTTCTTT.

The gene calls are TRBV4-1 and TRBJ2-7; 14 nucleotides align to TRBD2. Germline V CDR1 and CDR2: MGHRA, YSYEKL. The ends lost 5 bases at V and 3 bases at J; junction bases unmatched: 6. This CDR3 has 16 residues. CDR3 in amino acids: CASSVGTSGRLYEQYF. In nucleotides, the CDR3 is TGCGCCAGCAGCGTCGGGACTAGCGGGAGACTCTACGAGCAGTACTTC.

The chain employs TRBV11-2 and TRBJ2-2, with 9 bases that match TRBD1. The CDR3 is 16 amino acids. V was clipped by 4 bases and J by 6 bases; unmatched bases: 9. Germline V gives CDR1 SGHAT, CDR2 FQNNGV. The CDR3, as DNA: TGTGCCAGCAGCTCGTCCGGGACAGGGTTCGCCGGGGAGCTGTTTTTT. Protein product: CASSSSGTGFAGELFF.

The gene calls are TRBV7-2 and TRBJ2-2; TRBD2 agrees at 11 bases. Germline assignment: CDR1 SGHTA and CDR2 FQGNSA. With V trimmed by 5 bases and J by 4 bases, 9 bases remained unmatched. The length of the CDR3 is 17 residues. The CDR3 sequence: CASSLSLAGVGTGELFF. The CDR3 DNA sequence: TGTGCCAGCAGCCTCTCACTAGCGGGAGTCGGCACCGGGGAGCTGTTTTTT.

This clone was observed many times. CDR3 sequence (DNA): TGTGCCAGCGGAGACAACTATGGCTACACCTTC. This translates into CASGDNYGYTF. V usage is TRBV2 and J usage is TRBJ1-2; D is unresolved. This CDR3 contains 11 residues. Germline lookup yields CDR1 SNHLY and CDR2 FYNNEI. Trimming shortened V by 8 bases and J by 2 bases, and 6 bases separated the two germline ends.

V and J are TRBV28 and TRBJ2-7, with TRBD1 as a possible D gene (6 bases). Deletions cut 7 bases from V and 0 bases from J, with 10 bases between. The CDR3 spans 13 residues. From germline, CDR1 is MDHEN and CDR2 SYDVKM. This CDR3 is CASKRGSSYEQYF. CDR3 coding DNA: TGTGCCAGCAAAAGGGGGAGCTCCTACGAGCAGTACTTC.

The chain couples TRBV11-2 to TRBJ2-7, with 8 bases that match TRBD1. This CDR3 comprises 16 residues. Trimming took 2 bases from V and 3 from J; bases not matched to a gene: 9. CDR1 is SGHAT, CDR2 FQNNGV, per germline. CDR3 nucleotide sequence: TGTGCCAGCAGCTTATCCCCGGACAGGGTACTCTACGAGCAGTACTTC. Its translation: CASSLSPDRVLYEQYF.

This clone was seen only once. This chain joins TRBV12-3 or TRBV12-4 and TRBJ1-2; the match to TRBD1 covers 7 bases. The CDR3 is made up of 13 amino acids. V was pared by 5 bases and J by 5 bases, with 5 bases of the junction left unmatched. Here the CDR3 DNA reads TGTGCCAGCAGTCCGACAGGGTTGTATGGCTACACCTTC. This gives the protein CASSPTGLYGYTF.

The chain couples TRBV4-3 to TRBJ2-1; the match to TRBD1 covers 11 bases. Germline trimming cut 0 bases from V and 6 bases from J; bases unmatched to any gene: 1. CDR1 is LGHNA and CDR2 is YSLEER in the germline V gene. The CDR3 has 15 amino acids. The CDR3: CASSQDGTGGNEQFF. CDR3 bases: TGCGCCAGCAGCCAAGATGGGACAGGGGGCAATGAGCAGTTCTTC.

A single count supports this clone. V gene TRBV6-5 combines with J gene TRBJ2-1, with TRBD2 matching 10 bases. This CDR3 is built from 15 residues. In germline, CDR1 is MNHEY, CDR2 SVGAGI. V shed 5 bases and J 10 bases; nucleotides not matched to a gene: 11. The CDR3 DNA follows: TGTGCCAGCAGTATTACTAGCGGGAACAGTCAGGAGCAGTTCTTC. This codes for CASSITSGNSQEQFF.